Described below is a single TCR beta chain sequence and its context. These data belong to a study of blood T cell repertoires in COVID-19. The overall study: Donors in the United States, Italy and Spain gave samples during acute or convalescent COVID-19. PBMCs, B-cell-depleted T cells, or T cells were the source of the cDNA or gDNA that made up the material.

The CDR3 loop spans 17 amino acids. Trimming shortened V by 1 base and J by 1 base, and 16 bases separated the two germline ends. The V gene's germline CDR1 is SGHAT and CDR2 FQNNGV. Per the study methods: Reference gene primer amplification in the assay estimated nucleated cell counts. TCRdb's table, derived via immunoSEQ multiplex PCR, lists solely in-frame clones and lacks some. That table is the source of V, J and clone size, and D and trimming were worked out from the DNA. The table shows approximately 200,000 clones, with roughly 85% occurring only once. Sequencing used peripheral blood. The TCR sequence derives from a man aged 35-49 years with acute or convalescent COVID-19. V is TRBV11-2 and J is TRBJ1-1; D is undetermined. The CDR3 DNA is TGTGCCAGCAGCTTAGGTCGGCCAGGCACGAGGAACACTGAAGCTTTCTTT. Amino acid sequence: CASSLGRPGTRNTEAFF.